These 18 T cell receptor beta chains originate from one sample sequenced in a study of T cell responses to AZD1222 COVID-19 vaccine. Data came from immunoSEQ multiplex PCR; TCRdb stores just in-frame clones and leaves some out. The top ten hold over 12% of the sample, which has 90,000 to 100,000 clones, approximately 84% seen once. Sample: peripheral blood, taken 28 days after the second AZD1222 dose. The receptors shown here come from an adult who received the AZD1222 COVID-19 vaccine.

The chain joins TRBV2 to TRBJ1-5; TRBD1 might be the D (5 bases). This CDR3 comprises 13 residues. Germline V gene data show CDR1 as SNHLY and CDR2 as FYNNEI. V lost 7 bases, J lost 4 bases, and 11 bases lay in between. CDR3 region: CASTRTQNQPQHF. CDR3 bases: TGTGCCAGCACTCGGACACAGAATCAGCCCCAGCATTTT. The full variable domain, in which reference TRBV2 and TRBJ1-5 provide the parts outside the CDR3, is EPEVTQTPSHQVTQMGQEVILRCVPISNHLYFYWYRQILGQKVEFLVSFYNNEISEKSEIFDDQFSVERPDGSNFTLKIRSTKLEDSAMYFCASTRTQNQPQHFGDGTRLSIL.

The V and J genes are TRBV7-8 and TRBJ2-7, with 10 positions matching TRBD2. V lost 2 bases to trimming and J lost 1 base; unmatched junction nucleotides: 5. Per the germline V gene, CDR1 is SGHVS and CDR2 is FQNEAQ. This CDR3 region has 16 residues. The CDR3 nucleotides are TGTGCCAGCAGCTTATTAGCGGGAGGAATATCCTACGAGCAGTACTTC. Translated: CASSLLAGGISYEQYF. The full variable domain, with the rest looked up from reference TRBV7-8 and TRBJ2-7, is GAGVSQSPRYKVAKRGQDVALRCDPISGHVSLFWYQQALGQGPEFLTYFQNEAQLDKSGLPSDRFFAERPEGSVSTLKIQRTQQEDSAVYLCASSLLAGGISYEQYFGPGTRLTVT.

By sample fraction, this clone is medium-sized. V is TRBV29-1 and J is TRBJ1-1, with a possible D match to TRBD1 (6 bases). V was pared by 5 bases and J by 4 bases, with 14 bases between. Looked up from germline, CDR1 is SQVTM and CDR2 is ANQGSEA. The CDR3 loop spans 13 amino acids. CDR3 coding DNA: TGCAGCGTTCTCCCAGGACAGAGCACTGAAGCTTTCTTT. Residues: CSVLPGQSTEAFF.

The V call is TRBV7-9, the J call TRBJ1-2, with unresolved D. V lost 4 bases to trimming and J lost 8 bases, with 14 bases between them. The germline CDR1 and CDR2 sequences are SEHNR and FQNEAQ (reference sequence). This CDR3 is built from 13 residues. DNA of the CDR3: TGTGCCAGCAGCTCGACAAGGCGAAGAGGCTACACCTTC. Translation gives CASSSTRRRGYTF.

This clone was picked up one time. This chain joins TRBV11-1 and TRBJ1-1, with a weak D call TRBD1 (6 bases). In germline, CDR1 is SGHAT, CDR2 FQDESV (reference sequence). CDR3 length equals 15 residues. Between the trimmed V and J ends, which lost 1 base and 1 base, there was a span of 10 bases. CDR3 protein: CASSLERGANTEAFF. The CDR3 region has the DNA TGTGCCAGCAGCTTAGAACGGGGGGCGAACACTGAAGCTTTCTTT.

This chain uses TRBV4-1 with TRBJ1-1; D ambiguous. V was shortened by 3 bases and J by 7 bases, with 15 bases between the two germline ends. Germline assignment: CDR1 MGHRA and CDR2 YSYEKL. CDR3 length: 14 amino acids. CDR3: CASSQGHSSLEAFF. CDR3 sequence (DNA): TGCGCCAGCAGCCAGGGCCATTCCTCCCTTGAAGCTTTCTTT.

The chain joins TRBV5-4 to TRBJ2-7, with 7 bases identical to TRBD1. Per germline, CDR1 SGHNT and CDR2 YYREEE (reference sequence). This CDR3 comprises 14 residues. J was trimmed by 2 bases and V by 5 bases; bases with no gene match: 7. This chain's CDR3 is CASSPGDSPYEQYF. CDR3 DNA: TGTGCCAGCAGTCCAGGGGACAGTCCCTACGAGCAGTACTTC.

The chain has TRBV7-2 and TRBJ2-7; the D gene is possibly TRBD1 (6 bases). This CDR3 region has 12 residues. V was shortened by 5 bases and J by 6 bases, with 11 bases between the two germline ends. Per germline, CDR1 SGHTA and CDR2 FQGNSA. The CDR3 DNA is TGTGCCAGCAGCCCCAGACAGGCCGAGCAGTACTTC. Its translation: CASSPRQAEQYF.

The chain employs TRBV11-3 and TRBJ2-5; tentative D call: TRBD2 (5 bases). Trimming left V 5 bases short and J 5 bases short, with 21 bases between. The CDR3 is 16 amino acids. Germline values: CDR1 SGHNT, CDR2 YENEEA. The CDR3 loop is CASSRGEILSGETQYF. The CDR3 DNA is TGTGCCAGCAGCCGTGGGGAGATCCTCAGTGGGGAGACCCAGTACTTC.

The V and J genes are TRBV4-1 and TRBJ1-3; D gene ambiguous. In germline, CDR1 is MGHRA, CDR2 YSYEKL. The V end was cut by 0 bases, the J end by 5 bases, with 14 bases between. The CDR3 is 16 amino acids. The CDR3 coding sequence is TGCGCCAGCAGCCAAGAGTCCGCCGACGGCCGAAACACCATATATTTT. Protein: CASSQESADGRNTIYF.

The chain recombines TRBV5-6 with TRBJ1-2, with TRBD1 matching 7 bases. CDR1 is SGHDT, CDR2 YYEEEE, per germline. CDR3 length: 12 residues. J gave up 6 bases and V 4 bases, and 3 bases lay outside the gene matches. The CDR3 DNA follows: TGTGCCAGCAGCGTGGGACAGCATGGCTACACCTTC. It yields the protein CASSVGQHGYTF.

The gene calls are TRBV12-5 and TRBJ1-2; 7 bases are a match to TRBD1. The CDR3 is 17 amino acids. Germline values: CDR1 LGHNT, CDR2 FRNRAP. V shed 5 bases and J 5 bases; nucleotides not matched to a gene: 17. CDR3 sequence: CASGQPPPLDREYGYTF. The CDR3 DNA is TGTGCTAGTGGTCAACCACCTCCTCTCGACAGGGAGTATGGCTACACCTTC. The whole variable domain, filled in from reference TRBV12-5 and TRBJ1-2, reads DARVTQTPRHKVTEMGQEVTMRCQPILGHNTVFWYRQTMMQGLELLAYFRNRAPLDDSGMPKDRFSAEMPDATLATLKIQPSEPRDSAVYFCASGQPPPLDREYGYTFGSGTRLTVV.

The chain carries TRBV5-1 and TRBJ2-2; D tentatively fits TRBD1 or TRBD2 (7 bases each). Germline-derived CDR1 and CDR2 are SGHRS and YFSETQ. The V gene lost 0 bases and the J gene lost 6 bases, with 12 bases spanning the gap. This CDR3 spans 15 amino acids. CDR3 protein: CASSLDRGGAGELFF. DNA of the CDR3: TGCGCCAGCAGCTTGGACAGGGGAGGGGCCGGGGAGCTGTTTTTT.

The V and J genes are TRBV27 and TRBJ1-5; D not resolved. CDR1 MNHEY and CDR2 SMNVEV come from the germline V gene (reference sequence). The CDR3 is 14 amino acids. With 3 bases removed from V and 3 bases from J, the gap between germline ends came to 9 bases. CDR3 region: CASSLAHPNQPQHF. DNA for the CDR3: TGTGCCAGCAGTTTGGCACATCCCAATCAGCCCCAGCATTTT.

This clone is labeled as large. The same CDR3 arises from other DNA sequences in this sample as well. The genes are TRBV5-1 and TRBJ1-3; maybe TRBD1 (6 bases). Germline V gene lookup returns CDR1 SGHRS and CDR2 YFSETQ. With 4 bases removed from V and 0 bases from J, the gap between germline ends came to 14 bases. The CDR3 runs 16 residues. In DNA form, the CDR3 reads TGCGCCAGCAGCCCGGACAGTCAGAGCTCTGGAAACACCATATATTTT. Its protein product is CASSPDSQSSGNTIYF.

The chain carries TRBV2 and TRBJ1-6, with 8 nucleotides matching TRBD1. Per the germline V gene, CDR1 is SNHLY and CDR2 is FYNNEI. This CDR3 is built from 16 residues. V dropped 4 bases and J dropped 7; count of bases not matched to a gene: 9. CDR3 in amino acids: CASSGGQGLSNSPLHF. The CDR3 DNA is TGTGCCAGCAGTGGAGGACAGGGCCTTTCAAATTCACCCCTCCACTTT.

This chain joins TRBV6-5 and TRBJ2-7; D is unclear. The length of the CDR3 is 14 residues. Germline CDR1 and CDR2: MNHEY and SVGAGI. The germline V and J ends were trimmed by 2 bases and 3 bases, with 11 bases remaining between them. CDR3 sequence reads: CASSYAQVSYEQYF. The DNA for the CDR3 is TGTGCCAGCAGTTACGCCCAGGTTAGCTACGAGCAGTACTTC.

In this sample, this clone turned up once. The chain carries TRBV27 and TRBJ2-3; D possibly uses TRBD1 or TRBD2 (5 bases each). V dropped 2 bases and J dropped 5 bases, with 11 bases sitting between them. This CDR3 region has 14 residues. Germline CDR1 and CDR2: MNHEY and SMNVEV (reference sequence). The CDR3 region is CASSLRLGEDTQYF. DNA for the CDR3: TGTGCCAGCAGTTTAAGGTTGGGGGAAGATACGCAGTATTTT.